Following are 14 T cell receptor beta chains from one sample sequenced in a study of regulatory T cells in long-lasting Graves disease. HTBI primers from iRepertoire and Arm-PCR of CDR3 regions yielded the TCR beta libraries. TCRdb fed the multiplex PCR reads into MiXCR, producing one record per CDR3 protein. The sample has 200,000 to 300,000 distinct CDR3 sequences, around 20% seen once; the top ten hold approximately 13%. The time point here: newly diagnosed GD, antithyroid drugs for less than 3 months. Scientists built the TCR library using RNA that was extracted from PBMCs. Sequencing was performed on peripheral blood mononuclear cells (PBMCs), taken at new diagnosis, from a patient treated with antithyroid drugs. These receptors were obtained from a female donor with Graves disease.

This clonotype was counted many times. V and J are TRBV6-2 or TRBV6-3 and TRBJ2-3, with a weak D call TRBD2 (5 bases). This CDR3 comprises 17 residues. Germline V CDR1 and CDR2: MNHEY, SVGEGT. V was trimmed by 8 bases and J by 1 base, leaving 22 bases between them. CDR3 nucleotide sequence: TGTGCCAGCGACTACGGATGGCGAGGTTCGGGCACAGATACGCAGTATTTT. Translating it yields CASDYGWRGSGTDTQYF.

In this sample, this clonotype turned up many times. J is TRBJ1-1 and V is TRBV2, with 8 bases that match TRBD1. Per the germline V gene, CDR1 is SNHLY and CDR2 is FYNNEI. This CDR3 has 13 amino acids. V gave up 6 bases and J gave up 7 bases; unmatched junction bases: 7. Here the CDR3 DNA reads TGTGCCAGCAGGTCGGAACAGGGGGATGAAGCTTTCTTT. Its protein product is CASRSEQGDEAFF.

This clonotype was observed many times. The chain couples TRBV7-2 to TRBJ2-7; D is perhaps TRBD1 (5 bases). Per the germline V gene, CDR1 is SGHTA and CDR2 is FQGNSA. There are 13 residues in the CDR3. V lost 3 bases, J lost 0 bases, and 6 bases lay in between. The CDR3 region is CASSFQGSYEQYF. The CDR3 bases are TGTGCCAGCAGCTTCCAGGGCTCCTACGAGCAGTACTTC. Variable domain in full (rest from reference TRBV7-2 and TRBJ2-7): GAGVSQSPSNKVTEKGKDVELRCDPISGHTALYWYRQSLGQGLEFLIYFQGNSAPDKSGLPSDRFSAERTGGSVSTLTIQRTQQEDSAVYLCASSFQGSYEQYFGPGTRLTVT.

Of note for this clonotype: This may arise from a read error, as a much more abundant clone is one base away. Because it lacks the conserved phenylalanine or tryptophan at the end, this CDR3 is likely a read error. The chain combines TRBV7-9 with TRBJ2-7, with 8 bases identical to TRBD1. V shed 7 bases and J 2 bases; nucleotides not matched to a gene: 16. Germline loops: CDR1 SEHNR, CDR2 FQNEAQ (reference sequence). This CDR3 comprises 17 residues. For the CDR3, the DNA is TGTGCCAGCATCCCCCGGCGCCAGGACAGGGATCCCTACGAGCAGTACTCC. It encodes CASIPRRQDRDPYEQYS.

This clonotype appeared many times. The chain joins TRBV7-2 to TRBJ2-2; 8 positions agree with TRBD2. Germline CDR1 and CDR2: SGHTA and FQGNSA. This CDR3 is built from 15 residues. V gave up 2 bases and J gave up 3 bases; unmatched junction bases: 2. In DNA form, the CDR3 reads TGTGCCAGCAGCTTATCACTAGCGGACACCGGGGAGCTGTTTTTT. It encodes CASSLSLADTGELFF. Variable domain in full (rest from reference TRBV7-2 and TRBJ2-2): GAGVSQSPSNKVTEKGKDVELRCDPISGHTALYWYRQSLGQGLEFLIYFQGNSAPDKSGLPSDRFSAERTGGSVSTLTIQRTQQEDSAVYLCASSLSLADTGELFFGEGSRLTVL.

The gene calls are TRBV10-3 and TRBJ1-1; a possible D gene is TRBD1 (5 bases). Germline CDR1 ENHRY, CDR2 SYGVKD. CDR3 length: 15 amino acids. Trimming shortened V by 0 bases and J by 5 bases, and 13 bases separated the two germline ends. The CDR3 DNA is TGTGCCATCAGTGAGTCGCTAGGGGAGGATACTGAAGCTTTCTTT. It yields the protein CAISESLGEDTEAFF.

This clonotype showed up many times. In nucleotides, the CDR3 is TGTGCCTGGAGATCGTACAATGAGCAGTTCTTC. This encodes CAWRSYNEQFF. The chain joins TRBV30 to TRBJ2-1; unclear D gene. Germline assignment: CDR1 GTSNPN and CDR2 SVGIG (reference sequence). The V and J ends lost 3 bases and 4 bases respectively, with 4 bases between them. The CDR3 extends over 11 amino acids.

This clonotype occurred many times. The J gene is TRBJ2-1, the V gene TRBV7-3; 7 nucleotides agree with TRBD2. The CDR3 covers 14 residues. Germline CDR1 reads SGHTA; CDR2 reads FQGTGA. J gave up 5 bases and V 3 bases, and 4 bases lay outside the gene matches. The CDR3 here is CASSLPSGNNEQFF. The CDR3 nucleotides read TGTGCCAGCAGCTTGCCTAGCGGCAACAATGAGCAGTTCTTC.

This clonotype was detected a few times. CDR3 loop: CASSAEGAVGELFF. As DNA, the CDR3 is TGTGCCAGCAGTGCGGAGGGGGCAGTCGGGGAGCTGTTTTTT. J is TRBJ2-2 and V is TRBV6-1; tentatively, D is TRBD1 (7 bases). Looked up from germline, CDR1 is MNHNS and CDR2 is SASEGT. The V gene lost 4 bases and the J gene lost 7 bases, with 13 bases spanning the gap. The CDR3 has 14 residues.

This clonotype was seen many times. The chain employs TRBV20-1 and TRBJ2-1, with D possibly matching TRBD2 (5 bases). Germline loops: CDR1 DFQATT, CDR2 SNEGSKA (reference sequence). There are 13 residues in the CDR3. V dropped 3 bases and J dropped 2 bases, with 8 bases sitting between them. CDR3: CSASGVTYNEQFF. For the CDR3, the DNA is TGCAGTGCTAGCGGGGTCACCTACAATGAGCAGTTCTTC.

This sequence joins TRBV7-9 and TRBJ1-2; 9 nucleotides align to TRBD1. Per the germline V gene, CDR1 is SEHNR and CDR2 is FQNEAQ (reference sequence). The CDR3 runs 12 residues. The junction had 4 bases not matched to a gene; V was cut back by 6 bases and J by 8 bases. In DNA, the CDR3 is TGTGCCAGCAGACCCGACAGGGGGGGCTACACCTTC. As protein: CASRPDRGGYTF.

This clonotype has only one observation. A far larger clone is off by one base, so a read error is likely. The chain uses TRBV5-8 and TRBJ2-1, with 9 bases fitting TRBD1. The CDR3 is 14 residues long. The germline V gene has CDR1 SGHTS and CDR2 YDEGEE. CDR3 DNA: TGCGACAGCAGCCAAGGACAGGGGAGGCATGAGCAGTTCTTC. Amino acid sequence: CDSSQGQGRHEQFF. Variable domain in full (rest from reference TRBV5-8 and TRBJ2-1): EAGVTQSPTHLIKTRGQQATLRCSPISGHTSVYWYQQALGLGLQFLLWYDEGEERNRGNFPPRFSGRQFPNYSSELNVNALELEDSALYLCDSSQGQGRHEQFFGPGTRLTVL.

The rearrangement uses TRBV29-1 and TRBJ2-3; D not certain. CDR3 length equals 15 residues. Germline V gene lookup returns CDR1 SQVTM and CDR2 ANQGSEA. Trimming took 6 bases from V and 1 from J, leaving 17 bases between them. CDR3 amino acids: CSVPIPNSRTDTQYF. The DNA of the CDR3 is TGCAGCGTGCCGATTCCGAACTCCCGCACAGATACGCAGTATTTT.

The chain carries TRBV27 and TRBJ2-3, with 8 bases matching TRBD1. This CDR3 spans 17 amino acids. V lost 3 bases to trimming and J lost 2 bases; unmatched junction nucleotides: 10. Germline assignment: CDR1 MNHEY and CDR2 SMNVEV (reference sequence). The CDR3 nucleotides are TGTGCCAGCAGTTTGCCAACCGGGACAGGACCCACAGATACGCAGTATTTT. Amino acids: CASSLPTGTGPTDTQYF.